This is a list of T cell receptor beta chains from one sample in a study of T cells expressing NK-cell markers. TCRdb re-analyzed the 5' RACE reads; it lists each CDR3 protein once, without DNA. The table lists 140,000 or so distinct CDR3 sequences. The sample was blood T cells: a sorted CD56 or NKG2C T cell subset, CD4+ or CD8+ T cells, or bulk PBMC T cells (not recorded which). These receptors all come from a man aged 18 to 35 in good health. CDR3s include the opening cysteine and the closing phenylalanine or tryptophan. The order of the fields is J gene, V gene, CDR3 protein.

J gene: TRBJ2-1; V gene: TRBV28; CDR3 protein: CASLGLTGGYNEQFF
J gene: TRBJ1-4; V gene: TRBV20-1; CDR3 protein: CSERGVNGEKLFF
J gene: TRBJ2-7; V gene: TRBV16; CDR3 protein: CASTYRTGQTYEQYF
J gene: TRBJ1-1; V gene: TRBV28; CDR3 protein: CASSDERGVNTEAFF
J gene: TRBJ2-5; V gene: TRBV12-3/TRBV12-4; CDR3 protein: CASSTGDTSETQYF
J gene: TRBJ2-3; V gene: TRBV12-3/TRBV12-4; CDR3 protein: CASSPAGGRPDTQYF
J gene: TRBJ1-5; V gene: TRBV5-1; CDR3 protein: CASNHAGGLNQPQHF
J gene: TRBJ1-5; V gene: TRBV6-5; CDR3 protein: CASSYADRGNQPQHF
J gene: TRBJ2-1; V gene: TRBV7-9; CDR3 protein: CASVGRSSYNEQFF
J gene: TRBJ2-2; V gene: TRBV9; CDR3 protein: CASSRSGGFPGELFF
J gene: TRBJ1-5; V gene: TRBV19; CDR3 protein: CASSIGQDRHF
J gene: TRBJ1-1; V gene: TRBV5-6; CDR3 protein: CASSLIPTANTEAFF
J gene: TRBJ2-2; V gene: TRBV27; CDR3 protein: CASSLRGAGELFF
J gene: TRBJ2-1; V gene: TRBV29-1; CDR3 protein: CSVGDTSYNEQFF
J gene: TRBJ2-2; V gene: TRBV7-9; CDR3 protein: CASSPQGAGELFF
J gene: TRBJ2-3; V gene: TRBV18; CDR3 protein: CASSPRTSGSTLTDTQYF
J gene: TRBJ2-3; V gene: TRBV28; CDR3 protein: CASRKLYQGNTDTQYF
J gene: TRBJ1-1; V gene: TRBV13; CDR3 protein: CASSLSRANTEAFF
J gene: TRBJ1-1; V gene: TRBV6-1; CDR3 protein: CASSAYTGGVNTEAFF
J gene: TRBJ2-2; V gene: TRBV11-2; CDR3 protein: CASSASQGNTGELFF
J gene: TRBJ2-3; V gene: TRBV4-2; CDR3 protein: CASSQVGALGEGNTDTQYF
J gene: TRBJ2-7; V gene: TRBV3-1; CDR3 protein: CASSLGTSGEQYF
J gene: TRBJ2-3; V gene: TRBV16; CDR3 protein: CASSQSLALTDTQYF
J gene: TRBJ2-3; V gene: TRBV12-3/TRBV12-4; CDR3 protein: CASSLPFREEDTQYF
J gene: TRBJ1-5; V gene: TRBV12-3/TRBV12-4; CDR3 protein: CASSFARFNQPQHF
J gene: TRBJ2-1; V gene: TRBV4-2; CDR3 protein: CASSQDTGLSNEQFF
J gene: TRBJ2-2; V gene: TRBV12-5; CDR3 protein: CASGLPTTNYVAGELFF
J gene: TRBJ2-7; V gene: TRBV5-1; CDR3 protein: CASSLILAGEPEQYF
J gene: TRBJ1-4; V gene: TRBV7-9; CDR3 protein: CASSLARHGTNEKLFF
J gene: TRBJ2-1; V gene: TRBV15; CDR3 protein: CATSKHRVGNEQFF
J gene: TRBJ2-1; V gene: TRBV7-9; CDR3 protein: CASSLSEAAYAHNEQFF
J gene: TRBJ2-2; V gene: TRBV27; CDR3 protein: CASSSGLAGELRVTGELFF
J gene: TRBJ2-3; V gene: TRBV25-1; CDR3 protein: CASGDLYTDTQYF
J gene: TRBJ2-3; V gene: TRBV24-1; CDR3 protein: CATSDPRLGGATDTQYF
J gene: TRBJ2-2; V gene: TRBV3-1; CDR3 protein: CASSQLNREDTGELFF
J gene: TRBJ2-7; V gene: TRBV7-9; CDR3 protein: CASSLSRDHQQKQYF
J gene: TRBJ2-1; V gene: TRBV24-1; CDR3 protein: CATGPGQNNEQFF
J gene: TRBJ2-3; V gene: TRBV12-3/TRBV12-4; CDR3 protein: CASSLAPGGGADTQYF